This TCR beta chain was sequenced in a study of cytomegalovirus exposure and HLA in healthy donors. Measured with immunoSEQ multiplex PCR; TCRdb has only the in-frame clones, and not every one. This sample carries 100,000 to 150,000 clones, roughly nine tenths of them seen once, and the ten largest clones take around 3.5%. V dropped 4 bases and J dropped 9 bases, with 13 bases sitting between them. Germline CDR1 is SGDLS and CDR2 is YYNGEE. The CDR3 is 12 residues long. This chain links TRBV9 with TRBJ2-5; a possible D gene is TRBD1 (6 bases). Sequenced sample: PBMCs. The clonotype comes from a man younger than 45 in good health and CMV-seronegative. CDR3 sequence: CASSTTTGPQYF. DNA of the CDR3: TGTGCCAGCAGCACAACGACAGGTCCCCAGTACTTC.